This T cell receptor beta chain derives from a study of T cell changes during pregnancy in multiple sclerosis. In its sample, this clone was seen once. CDR1 and CDR2 (germline): MRHNA, SNTAGT. V lost 3 bases and J lost 4; bases outside the gene matches: 2. The CDR3 totals 16 residues. TCRdb's table, derived via immunoSEQ multiplex PCR, lists solely in-frame clones and lacks some. Among 38,000 or so clones listed, roughly 91% were seen once. The sequence derives from a female donor with multiple sclerosis, enrolled in a pregnancy study. The specimen was CD8+ T cells from peripheral blood mononuclear cells, collected before pregnancy. The gene calls are TRBV6-4 and TRBJ2-1, with TRBD2 matching over 14 bases. The CDR3 nucleotides are TGTGCCAGCAGTGAGACTAGCGGGAGGGGTTACAATGAGCAGTTCTTC. It encodes CASSETSGRGYNEQFF.